Below are 19 T cell receptor beta chains sequenced from a single sample in a study of early T cells in non-severe SARS-CoV-2 infection. TCRdb redid the calling of the 5' RACE reads with MiXCR, one entry per CDR3 protein. The sample shows around 58,000 distinct CDR3 sequences, 4.9% of them seen only once. Sequencing was performed on whole blood. The receptors come from an adult who was a healthcare worker with PCR-confirmed SARS-CoV-2 infection or an uninfected control (not recorded which).

This clonotype was found many times. V and J are TRBV19 and TRBJ2-3; D gene unclear. The CDR3 sequence is 17 residues long. Germline CDR1 reads LNHDA; CDR2 reads SQIVND (reference sequence). Trimming stripped 3 bases from V and 0 bases from J, with 16 bases between. The CDR3 sequence is CASSIETGRYSTDTQYF. CDR3 nucleotide sequence: TGTGCCAGTAGTATCGAGACTGGGCGGTATAGCACAGATACGCAGTATTTT.

There are many counts of this clonotype. The chain recombines TRBV20-1 with TRBJ1-2; D unclear. V gave up 2 bases and J gave up 4 bases, with 20 bases separating them. The CDR3 sequence is 16 residues long. The germline gives CDR1 DFQATT, CDR2 SNEGSKA (reference sequence). This CDR3 reads CSARPIGQKKRYGYTF. CDR3 nucleotides: TGCAGTGCTAGACCAATCGGGCAGAAAAAGCGCTATGGCTACACCTTC.

The chain has TRBV6-5 and TRBJ1-3; maybe TRBD1 (5 bases). Germline V gives CDR1 MNHEY, CDR2 SVGAGI. CDR3 length: 14 residues. Deletions cut 2 bases from V and 2 bases from J, with 7 bases between. CDR3 residues: CASSYGRAGNTIYF. CDR3 nucleotides: TGTGCCAGCAGTTACGGCAGGGCTGGAAACACCATATATTTT.

This clonotype occurred a few times. CDR3 region: CASSQTSGVNTGELFF. CDR3 DNA sequence: TGTGCCAGCAGCCAGACTAGCGGGGTCAACACCGGGGAGCTGTTTTTT. V and J are TRBV7-3 and TRBJ2-2; 11 bases are a match to TRBD2. The V and J ends lost 5 bases and 2 bases, in that order; junction bases with no gene match: 4. The CDR3 is 16 residues long. Germline V gene sequence: CDR1 SGHTA, CDR2 FQGTGA.

This clonotype was detected ten times or more. V and J are TRBV7-2 and TRBJ2-3, with 7 bases aligning to TRBD2. V dropped 6 bases and J dropped 4; count of bases not matched to a gene: 10. The CDR3 is 15 residues long. Looked up from germline, CDR1 is SGHTA and CDR2 is FQGNSA. CDR3 protein: CASRRRAGSPDTQYF. CDR3 coding DNA: TGTGCCAGCAGGCGAAGAGCGGGATCACCAGATACGCAGTATTTT.

This clonotype was recorded at least ten times. The V and J genes are TRBV6-2 or TRBV6-3 and TRBJ1-4; TRBD1 aligns across 7 bases. The CDR3 has 18 amino acids. The V gene end was trimmed by 3 bases and the J gene end by 1 base; junction bases not matched to a gene: 11. Germline V gene data show CDR1 as MNHEY and CDR2 as SVGEGT. The CDR3 sequence is CASSYSDGQAGTNEKLFF. The CDR3 nucleotides read TGTGCCAGCAGTTATTCGGACGGACAGGCCGGAACTAATGAAAAACTGTTTTTT.

In this sample, this clonotype turned up a few times. CDR3 residues: CSANFAGGAAGPQHF. The CDR3 nucleotides are TGCAGTGCTAACTTCGCGGGGGGGGCAGCCGGGCCCCAGCATTTT. This chain joins TRBV20-1 and TRBJ1-5; TRBD1 is a possible D gene (6 bases). The CDR3 has 15 amino acids. V lost 4 bases to trimming and J lost 9 bases, with 22 bases between them. Germline V gene data show CDR1 as DFQATT and CDR2 as SNEGSKA (reference sequence).

This chain joins TRBV4-1 and TRBJ1-6; no firm D call. Deletions cut 0 bases from V and 12 bases from J, with 9 bases between. CDR1 and CDR2 from the germline V gene are MGHRA and YSYEKL. This CDR3 contains 13 residues. The chain's CDR3 is CASSQDTGGPLHF. CDR3 nucleotide sequence: TGCGCCAGCAGCCAAGATACGGGAGGACCCCTCCACTTT.

This clonotype came up many times. The chain is built from TRBV19 and TRBJ2-3; D call uncertain. The V and J ends lost 3 bases and 0 bases respectively, with 7 bases between them. The CDR3 totals 14 residues. CDR1 LNHDA and CDR2 SQIVND come from the germline V gene (reference sequence). CDR3 bases: TGTGCCAGTAGTATCCGGGCGAGCACAGATACGCAGTATTTT. Residues: CASSIRASTDTQYF.

The chain joins TRBV19 to TRBJ2-6; D is undetermined. This CDR3 is 16 amino acids long. Germline assignment: CDR1 LNHDA and CDR2 SQIVND (reference sequence). Trimming removed 2 bases at V and 4 bases at J, with 12 bases between. DNA for the CDR3: TGTGCCAGTAGTATATCGGCCGAGCCCGGGGCCAACGTCCTGACTTTC. The encoded protein is CASSISAEPGANVLTF.

The V call is TRBV4-2, the J call TRBJ2-6; 7 bases are shared with TRBD1. The CDR3 contains 19 residues. V shed 0 bases and J 3 bases; nucleotides not matched to a gene: 11. The germline gives CDR1 LGHNA, CDR2 YNFKEQ. DNA of the CDR3: TGTGCCAGCAGCCAAGATAAACAGGGGTTTGTCTTTGGGGCCAACGTCCTGACTTTC. Translated: CASSQDKQGFVFGANVLTF.

This clonotype has at least ten counts. This rearrangement joins TRBV28 to TRBJ2-7; D unclear. CDR1 is MDHEN and CDR2 is SYDVKM in the germline V gene. V dropped 2 bases and J dropped 5 bases, with 10 bases sitting between them. CDR3 size: 13 residues. The CDR3 sequence: CASSLIGFDEQYF. The DNA of the CDR3 is TGTGCCAGCAGTTTAATAGGTTTCGACGAGCAGTACTTC.

This clonotype came up many times. The chain employs TRBV6-1 and TRBJ1-6; weak D call: TRBD1 (6 bases). The CDR3 loop spans 18 amino acids. V dropped 8 bases and J dropped 8 bases, with 28 bases sitting between them. Germline loops: CDR1 MNHNS, CDR2 SASEGT. CDR3 sequence: CASVSPGDQRLLDSPLHF. CDR3 in DNA: TGTGCCAGCGTCTCTCCAGGGGACCAGAGGTTGTTGGATTCACCCCTCCACTTT.

This clonotype was detected a few times. V gene TRBV20-1 combines with J gene TRBJ1-6, with no clear D. The CDR3 extends over 15 amino acids. V gave up 0 bases and J gave up 6 bases, with 12 bases separating them. Germline CDR1 is DFQATT and CDR2 is SNEGSKA (reference sequence). The CDR3 sequence: CSARDPRIGNSPLHF. The CDR3 DNA follows: TGCAGTGCTAGAGATCCCAGGATCGGTAATTCACCCCTCCACTTT.

The chain employs TRBV5-6 and TRBJ2-2, with 9 nucleotides matching TRBD2. The germline V gene has CDR1 SGHDT and CDR2 YYEEEE. The CDR3 is 16 amino acids. Germline trimming cut 0 bases from V and 2 bases from J; bases unmatched to any gene: 2. For the CDR3, the DNA is TGTGCCAGCAGCTTGGGGCTAGCGGGAAACACCGGGGAGCTGTTTTTT. It is translated as CASSLGLAGNTGELFF.

This clonotype showed up many times. This sequence joins TRBV6-6 and TRBJ1-3, with unresolved D. This CDR3 has 16 residues. CDR1 is MNHNY and CDR2 is SVGAGI in the germline V gene (reference sequence). V was clipped by 0 bases and J by 3 bases, with 12 bases between them. DNA of the CDR3: TGTGCCAGCAGTTACTCGTCGTATGATGGTGGAAACACCATATATTTT. It codes for CASSYSSYDGGNTIYF.

V is TRBV4-3 and J is TRBJ1-2; D is unclear. The CDR3 has 15 amino acids. V gave up 0 bases and J gave up 4 bases, with 12 bases separating them. CDR1 is LGHNA, CDR2 YSLEER, per germline. The DNA for the CDR3 is TGCGCCAGCAGCCAAGAGCGGGGATTGAGCTATGGCTACACCTTC. This encodes CASSQERGLSYGYTF.

In this sample, this clonotype turned up many times. The chain combines TRBV10-3 with TRBJ1-3, with D hard to call. There are 12 residues in the CDR3. From germline, CDR1 is ENHRY and CDR2 SYGVKD. Trimming cost V 3 bases and J 13 bases, with 13 bases left between them. CDR3 in amino acids: CAISDHSPGIYF. In nucleotides, the CDR3 is TGTGCCATCAGTGACCACTCCCCGGGGATATATTTT.

CDR3 coding DNA: TGCGCCAGCAGCCGCGCGGGTTCTGGGGCCAACGTCCTGACTTTC. It translates to CASSRAGSGANVLTF. The chain combines TRBV5-1 with TRBJ2-6; tentatively, D is TRBD2 (5 bases). Germline-derived CDR1 and CDR2 are SGHRS and YFSETQ. CDR3 length: 15 amino acids. Trimming stripped 4 bases from V and 1 base from J, with 9 bases between.